What follows describes a single T cell receptor (beta chain). The data belong to a study of control samples from healthy donors and cancer patients. The table came from immunoSEQ multiplex PCR; TCRdb's copy has only in-frame clones and leaves some out. Of around 140,000 clones detected, 80% to 95% appear once; the ten largest clones hold roughly 6.2%. Germline values: CDR1 MNHEY, CDR2 SVGAGI. J was trimmed by 4 bases and V by 7 bases; bases with no gene match: 3. The CDR3 consists of 13 residues. What was sequenced was blood. This TCR was recovered from a man between 18 and 29 years old in good health. V usage is TRBV6-5 and J usage is TRBJ2-1, with 8 bases fitting TRBD2. The CDR3 nucleotides are TGTGCCAGCACCGGGACTAGTTACAATGAGCAGTTCTTC. Translating gives CASTGTSYNEQFF.